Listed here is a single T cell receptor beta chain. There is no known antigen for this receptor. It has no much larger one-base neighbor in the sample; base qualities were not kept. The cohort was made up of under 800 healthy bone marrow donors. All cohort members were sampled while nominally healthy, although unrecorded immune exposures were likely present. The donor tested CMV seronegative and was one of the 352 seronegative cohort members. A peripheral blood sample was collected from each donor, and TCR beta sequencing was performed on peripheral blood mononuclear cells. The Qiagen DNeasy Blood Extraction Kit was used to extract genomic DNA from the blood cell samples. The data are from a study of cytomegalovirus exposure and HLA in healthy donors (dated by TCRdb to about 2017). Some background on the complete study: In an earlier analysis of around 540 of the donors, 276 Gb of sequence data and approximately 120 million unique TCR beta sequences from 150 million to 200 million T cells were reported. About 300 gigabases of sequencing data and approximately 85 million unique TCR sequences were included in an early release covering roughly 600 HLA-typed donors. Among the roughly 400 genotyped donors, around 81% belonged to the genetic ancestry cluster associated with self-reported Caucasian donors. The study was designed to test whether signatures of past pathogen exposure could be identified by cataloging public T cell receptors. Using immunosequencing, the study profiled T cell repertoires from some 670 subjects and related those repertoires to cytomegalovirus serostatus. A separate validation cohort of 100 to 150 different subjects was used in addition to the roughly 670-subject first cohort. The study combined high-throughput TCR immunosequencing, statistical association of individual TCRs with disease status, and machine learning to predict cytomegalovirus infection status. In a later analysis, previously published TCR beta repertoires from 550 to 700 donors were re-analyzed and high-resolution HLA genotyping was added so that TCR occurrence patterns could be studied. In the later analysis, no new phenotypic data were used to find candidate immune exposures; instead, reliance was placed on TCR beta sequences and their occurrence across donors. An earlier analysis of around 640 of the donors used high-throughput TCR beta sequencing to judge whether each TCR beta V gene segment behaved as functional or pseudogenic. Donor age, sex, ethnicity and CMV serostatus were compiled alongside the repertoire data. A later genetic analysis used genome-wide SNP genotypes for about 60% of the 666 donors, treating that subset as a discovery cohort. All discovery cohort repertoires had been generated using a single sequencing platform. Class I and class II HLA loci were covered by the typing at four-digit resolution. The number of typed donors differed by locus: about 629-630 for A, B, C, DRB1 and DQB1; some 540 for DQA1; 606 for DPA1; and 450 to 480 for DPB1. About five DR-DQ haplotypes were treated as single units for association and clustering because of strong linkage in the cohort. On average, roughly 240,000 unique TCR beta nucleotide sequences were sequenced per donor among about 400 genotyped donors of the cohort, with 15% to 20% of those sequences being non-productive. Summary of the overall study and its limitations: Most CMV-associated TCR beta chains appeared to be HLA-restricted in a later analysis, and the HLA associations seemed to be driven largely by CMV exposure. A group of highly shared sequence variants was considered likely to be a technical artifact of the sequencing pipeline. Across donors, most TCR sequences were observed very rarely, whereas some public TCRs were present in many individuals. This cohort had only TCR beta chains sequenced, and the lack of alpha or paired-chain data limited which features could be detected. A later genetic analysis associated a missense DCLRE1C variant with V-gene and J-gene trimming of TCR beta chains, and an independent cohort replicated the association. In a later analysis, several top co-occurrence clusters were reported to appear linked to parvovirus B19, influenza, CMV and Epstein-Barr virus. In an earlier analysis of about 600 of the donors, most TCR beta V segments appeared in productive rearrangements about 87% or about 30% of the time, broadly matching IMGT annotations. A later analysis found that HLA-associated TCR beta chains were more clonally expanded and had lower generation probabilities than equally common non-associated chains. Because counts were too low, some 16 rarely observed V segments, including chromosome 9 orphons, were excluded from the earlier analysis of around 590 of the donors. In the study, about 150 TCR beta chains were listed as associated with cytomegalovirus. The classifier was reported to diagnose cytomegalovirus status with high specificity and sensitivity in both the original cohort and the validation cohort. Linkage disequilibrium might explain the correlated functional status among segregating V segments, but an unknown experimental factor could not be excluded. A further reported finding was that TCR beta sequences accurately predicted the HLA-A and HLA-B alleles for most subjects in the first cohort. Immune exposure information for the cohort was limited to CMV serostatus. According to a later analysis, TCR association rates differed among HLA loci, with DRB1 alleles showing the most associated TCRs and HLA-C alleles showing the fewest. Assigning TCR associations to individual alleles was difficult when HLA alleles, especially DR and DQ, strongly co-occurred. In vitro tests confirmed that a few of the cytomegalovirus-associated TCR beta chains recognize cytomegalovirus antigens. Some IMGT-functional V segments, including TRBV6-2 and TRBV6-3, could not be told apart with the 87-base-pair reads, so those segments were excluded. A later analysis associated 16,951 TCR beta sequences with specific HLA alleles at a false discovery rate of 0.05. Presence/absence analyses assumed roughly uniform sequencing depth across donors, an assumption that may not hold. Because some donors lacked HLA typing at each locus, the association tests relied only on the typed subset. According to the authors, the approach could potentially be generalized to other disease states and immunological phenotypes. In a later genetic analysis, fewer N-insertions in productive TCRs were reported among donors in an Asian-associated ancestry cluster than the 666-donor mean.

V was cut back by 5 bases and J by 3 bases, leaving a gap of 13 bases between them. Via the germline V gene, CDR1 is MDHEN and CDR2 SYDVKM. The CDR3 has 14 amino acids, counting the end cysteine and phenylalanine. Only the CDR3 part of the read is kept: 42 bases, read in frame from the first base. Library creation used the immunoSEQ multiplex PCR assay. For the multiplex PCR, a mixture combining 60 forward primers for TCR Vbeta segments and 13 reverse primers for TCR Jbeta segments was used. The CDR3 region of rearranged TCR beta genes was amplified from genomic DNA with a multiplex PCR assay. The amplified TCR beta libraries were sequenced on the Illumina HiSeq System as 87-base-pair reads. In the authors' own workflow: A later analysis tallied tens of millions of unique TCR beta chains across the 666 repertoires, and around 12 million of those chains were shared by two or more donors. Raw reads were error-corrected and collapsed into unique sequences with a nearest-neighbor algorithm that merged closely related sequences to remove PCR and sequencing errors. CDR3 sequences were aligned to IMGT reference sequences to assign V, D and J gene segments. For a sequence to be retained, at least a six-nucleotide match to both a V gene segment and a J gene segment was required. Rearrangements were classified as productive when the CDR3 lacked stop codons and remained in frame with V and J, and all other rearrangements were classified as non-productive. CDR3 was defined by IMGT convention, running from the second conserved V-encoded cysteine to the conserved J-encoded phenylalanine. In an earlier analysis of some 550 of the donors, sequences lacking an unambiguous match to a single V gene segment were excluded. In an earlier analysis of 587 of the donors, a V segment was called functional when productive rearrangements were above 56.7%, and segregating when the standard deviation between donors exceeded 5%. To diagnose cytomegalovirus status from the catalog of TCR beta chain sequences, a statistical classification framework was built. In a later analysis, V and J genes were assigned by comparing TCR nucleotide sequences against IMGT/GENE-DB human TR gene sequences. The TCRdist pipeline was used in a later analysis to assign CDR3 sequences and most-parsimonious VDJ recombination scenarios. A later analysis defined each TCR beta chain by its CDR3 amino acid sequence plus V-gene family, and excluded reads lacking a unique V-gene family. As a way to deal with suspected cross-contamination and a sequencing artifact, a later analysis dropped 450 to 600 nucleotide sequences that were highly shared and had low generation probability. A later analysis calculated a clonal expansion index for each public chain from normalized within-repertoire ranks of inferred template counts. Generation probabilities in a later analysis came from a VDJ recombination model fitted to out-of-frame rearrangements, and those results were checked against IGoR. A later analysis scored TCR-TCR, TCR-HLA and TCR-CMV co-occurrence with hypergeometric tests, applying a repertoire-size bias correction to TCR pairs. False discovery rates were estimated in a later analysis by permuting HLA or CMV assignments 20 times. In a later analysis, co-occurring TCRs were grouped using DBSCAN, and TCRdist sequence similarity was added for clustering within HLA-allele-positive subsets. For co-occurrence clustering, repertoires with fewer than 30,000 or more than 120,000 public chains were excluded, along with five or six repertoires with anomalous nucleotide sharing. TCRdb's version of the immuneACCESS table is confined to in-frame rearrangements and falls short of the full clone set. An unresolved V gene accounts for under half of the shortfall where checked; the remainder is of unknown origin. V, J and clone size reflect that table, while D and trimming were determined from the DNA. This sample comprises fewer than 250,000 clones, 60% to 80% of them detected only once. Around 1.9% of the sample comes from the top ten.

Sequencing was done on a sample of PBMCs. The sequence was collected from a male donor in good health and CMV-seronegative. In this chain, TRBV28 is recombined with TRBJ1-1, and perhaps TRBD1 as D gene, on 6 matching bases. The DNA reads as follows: TGTGCCAGCAGTGATGGGGGCGGGCACACTGAAGCTTTCTTT. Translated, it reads CASSDGGGHTEAFF.